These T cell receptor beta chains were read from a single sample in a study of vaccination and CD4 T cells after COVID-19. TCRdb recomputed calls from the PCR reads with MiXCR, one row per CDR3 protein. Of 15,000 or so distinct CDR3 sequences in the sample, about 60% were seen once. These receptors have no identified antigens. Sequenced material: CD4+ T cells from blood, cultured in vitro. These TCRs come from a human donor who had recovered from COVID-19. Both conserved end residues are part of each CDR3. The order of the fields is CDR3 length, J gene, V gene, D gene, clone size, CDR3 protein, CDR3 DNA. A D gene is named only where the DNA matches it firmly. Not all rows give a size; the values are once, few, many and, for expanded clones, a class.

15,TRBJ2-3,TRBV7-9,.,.,CASSLAGVITDTQYF,TGTGCCAGCAGCTTAGCGGGGGTAATCACAGATACGCAGTATTTT
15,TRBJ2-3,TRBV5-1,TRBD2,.,CASSLAWDYTDTQYF,TGCGCCAGCAGCTTGGCCTGGGACTACACCGATACGCAGTATTTT
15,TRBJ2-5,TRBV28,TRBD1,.,CASSTNRGLRETQYF,TGTGCCAGTTCGACTAACAGGGGGCTTAGGGAGACCCAGTACTTC
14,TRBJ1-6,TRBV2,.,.,CASSEMDRGSHLHF,TGTGCCAGCAGTGAAATGGACAGAGGGTCACACCTCCACTTT
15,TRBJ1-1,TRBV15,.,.,CATSRPGEWGTEVFF,TGTGCCACCAGCAGGCCCGGTGAGTGGGGCACTGAAGTTTTCTTT
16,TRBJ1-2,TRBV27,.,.,CASSDEAGDSIYGYTF,TGTGCCAGCAGTGACGAAGCAGGGGATTCTATCTATGGCTACACCTTC
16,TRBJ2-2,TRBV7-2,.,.,CASSSLTGRNTGELFF,TGTGCCAGCAGCTCCCTGACGGGCCGGAACACCGGGGAGCTGTTTTTT
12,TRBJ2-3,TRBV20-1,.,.,CSAYERTDTQYF,TGCAGTGCGTACGAACGCACAGATACGCAGTATTTT
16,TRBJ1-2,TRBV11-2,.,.,CASSYRDNPLGDGYTF,TGTGCCAGCAGTTACCGGGACAACCCTCTTGGGGATGGCTACACCTTC
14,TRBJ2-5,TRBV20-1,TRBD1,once,CSAIGQGAKETQYF,TGCAGTGCTATAGGACAGGGGGCAAAAGAGACCCAGTACTTC
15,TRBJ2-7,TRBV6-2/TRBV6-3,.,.,CASSYLLQGYYEQYF,TGTGCCAGCAGTTACCTACTACAGGGTTACTACGAGCAGTACTTC
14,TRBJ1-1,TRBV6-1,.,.,CASSRQVGLTEAFF,TGTGCCAGCTCCCGGCAAGTGGGGCTCACTGAAGCTTTCTTT
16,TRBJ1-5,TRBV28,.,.,CASSPGGGNEHQPQHF,TGTGCCAGCAGTCCGGGCGGGGGAAATGAGCATCAGCCCCAGCATTTT
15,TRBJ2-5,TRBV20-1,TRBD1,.,CSPSVGQALGETQYF,TGCAGTCCTTCCGTGGGACAGGCTCTTGGGGAGACCCAGTACTTC
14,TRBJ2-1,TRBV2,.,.,CASTVAQGSNEQFF,TGTGCCAGCACGGTGGCCCAGGGATCCAATGAGCAGTTCTTC
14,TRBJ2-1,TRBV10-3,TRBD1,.,CAISDRGRVNEQFF,TGTGCCATCAGTGACAGGGGGCGCGTCAATGAGCAGTTCTTC
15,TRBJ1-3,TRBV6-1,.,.,CASSATPNSGNTIYF,TGTGCCAGCAGTGCTACACCGAACTCTGGAAACACCATATATTTT
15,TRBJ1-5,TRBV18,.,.,CASSPQGSRDQPQHF,TGTGCCAGCTCACCACAAGGGAGTCGCGATCAGCCCCAGCATTTT
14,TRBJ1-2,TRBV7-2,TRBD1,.,CASSLQGDNRGYTF,TGTGCCAGCAGCCTACAGGGGGATAATCGTGGCTACACCTTC
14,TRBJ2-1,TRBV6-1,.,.,CARCVFSYYNEQFF,TGTGCCAGGTGTGTGTTCAGCTACTACAATGAGCAGTTCTTC
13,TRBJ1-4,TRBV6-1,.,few,CASTEAGSEKLFF,TGTGCCAGCACTGAAGCAGGGTCGGAAAAACTGTTTTTT
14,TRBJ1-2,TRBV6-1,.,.,CASSTLPGSYGYTF,TGTGCCAGCAGCACCCTTCCGGGAAGCTATGGCTACACCTTC
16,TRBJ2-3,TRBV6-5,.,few,CASSYRGPSSTDTQYF,TGTGCCAGCAGTTACCGGGGCCCCTCTAGCACAGATACGCAGTATTTT
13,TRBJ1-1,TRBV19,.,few,CASSIVVNTEAFF,TGTGCCAGTAGTATCGTTGTGAACACTGAAGCTTTCTTT
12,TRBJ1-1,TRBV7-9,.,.,CAVGPENTEAFF,TGTGCCGTAGGGCCGGAGAACACTGAAGCTTTCTTT
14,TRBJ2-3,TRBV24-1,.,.,CATSEDGVRDTQYF,TGTGCCACCAGTGAAGATGGGGTTAGAGATACGCAGTATTTT
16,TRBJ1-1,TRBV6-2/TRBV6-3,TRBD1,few,CASRTARDRGETEAFF,TGTGCCAGCAGAACCGCCCGGGACAGGGGAGAAACTGAAGCTTTCTTT
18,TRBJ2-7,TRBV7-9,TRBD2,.,CASSLRRGLAEMSYEQYF,TGTGCCAGCAGCTTACGTAGAGGACTAGCGGAAATGTCCTACGAGCAGTACTTC